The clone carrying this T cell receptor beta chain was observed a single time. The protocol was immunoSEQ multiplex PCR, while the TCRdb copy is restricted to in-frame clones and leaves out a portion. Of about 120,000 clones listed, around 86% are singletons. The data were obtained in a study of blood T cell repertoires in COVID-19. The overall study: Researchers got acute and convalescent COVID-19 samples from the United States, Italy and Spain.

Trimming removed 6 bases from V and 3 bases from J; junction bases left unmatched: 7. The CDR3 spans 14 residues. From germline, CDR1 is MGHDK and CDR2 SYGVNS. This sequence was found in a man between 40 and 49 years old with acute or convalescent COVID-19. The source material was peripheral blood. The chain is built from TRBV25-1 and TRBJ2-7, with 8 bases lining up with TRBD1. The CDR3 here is CASRPRDRIYEQYF. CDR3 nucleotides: TGTGCCAGCAGACCCCGGGACAGGATCTACGAGCAGTACTTC.